What follows is one T cell receptor beta chain and its context. Its antigen is currently unknown. Treatment of the sample: roughly 10-day PBMC culture with coronavirus spike peptide pools or control peptides (ViraFEST assay). This entry belongs to a study of vaccination and CD4 T cells after COVID-19. This CDR3 is built from 15 residues. Germline-derived CDR1 and CDR2 are SGHNT and YYREEE (reference sequence). The V and J ends lost 3 bases and 1 base, in that order; junction bases with no gene match: 4. Oncomine TCR Beta short-read sequencing was applied to DNA from cultured CD4+ T cells. TCRdb fed the PCR reads into MiXCR, producing one record per CDR3 protein. This sample has some 18,000 distinct CDR3 sequences, with around 80% found just once.

The source was CD4+ T cells from blood, cultured in vitro, collected after SARS-CoV-2 vaccination. V usage is TRBV5-4 and J usage is TRBJ2-3; the match to TRBD2 covers 8 bases. The sequence was collected from a human donor who received a COVID-19 vaccine. DNA of the CDR3: TGTGCCAGCAGCTCGGGGGGGGGCGGCACAGATACGCAGTATTTT. It specifies CASSSGGGGTDTQYF.